Sequencing of this TCR beta chain was carried out in a study of T-cell memory formation after mild COVID-19. Background on the study: For the most part, TCR clusters were specific to one donor. Broader study findings: Pre-infection memory already had some responding clones, implying cross-reactive memory joined. Contracting CD4+ clones sat mainly in CM and EM; CD8+ in EMRA. While clones contracting from day 15 to 85 were balanced between CD4 and CD8, later expanders leaned CD4+.

TCRdb fed the 5' RACE reads into MiXCR, producing one record per CDR3 protein. The sample has around 390,000 distinct CDR3 sequences, about 16% seen once; the top ten hold around a fifth. For this clonotype: Its antigen is unknown.

Sequenced: PBMCs or a T cell subset sorted from them (not recorded which). This sequence originates from a man aged 18 to 30 who had mild COVID-19 (a few samples of this study predate the infection). Cell type and time point are not known.

CDR3 sequence (DNA): TGCGCCAGCAGTGAGCAGTACCAAGAGACCCAGTACTTC. Its translation: CASSEQYQETQYF. The genes are TRBV10-1 and TRBJ2-5, with D unresolved. The V gene lost 2 bases and the J gene lost 0 bases, with 4 bases spanning the gap. This CDR3 has 13 residues. The germline CDR1 and CDR2 sequences are WNHNN and SYGVQD (reference sequence).